A selection of T cell receptor beta chains follows, all from one sample in a study of STAT5B mutations in CD4+ large granular lymphocyte leukemia. The assay was immunoSEQ multiplex PCR, and TCRdb's table has in-frame clones only and misses some. Here the sample spans about 50,000 clones, 84% being singletons. The sequenced sample consisted of CD4+ T cells from blood buffy coats. The origin of the receptors is a human donor in good health. Each CDR3 is given with its conserved first and last residue. Fields, in order: D gene, clone size, J gene, V gene, CDR3 length, CDR3 protein, CDR3 DNA. D genes are given only for firm matches. The size entry is marked missing in some rows and otherwise reads once, few, many or a size class.

d_gene: TRBD1; abundance: -; j_gene: TRBJ1-3; v_gene: TRBV5-1; len: 16; CDR3aa: CASSEQGAQSGNTIYF; CDR3nt: TGCGCCAGCAGCGAACAGGGGGCTCAATCTGGAAACACCATATATTTT
d_gene: -; abundance: -; j_gene: TRBJ1-2; v_gene: TRBV7-9; len: 14; CDR3aa: CASSIDRRGYGYTF; CDR3nt: TGTGCCAGCAGCATTGATCGACGGGGCTATGGCTACACCTTC
d_gene: TRBD2; abundance: -; j_gene: TRBJ2-7; v_gene: TRBV5-4; len: 15; CDR3aa: CASSLAGLASYEQYF; CDR3nt: TGTGCCAGCAGCTTGGCGGGACTAGCCTCCTACGAGCAGTACTTC
d_gene: -; abundance: -; j_gene: TRBJ1-2; v_gene: TRBV11-2; len: 11; CDR3aa: CASSLKGGYTF; CDR3nt: TGTGCCAGCAGCTTAAAGGGTGGCTACACCTTC
d_gene: -; abundance: -; j_gene: TRBJ1-1; v_gene: TRBV7-3; len: 14; CDR3aa: CASRAEGGGTEAFF; CDR3nt: TGTGCCAGCAGGGCTGAGGGGGGAGGAACTGAAGCTTTCTTT
d_gene: -; abundance: -; j_gene: TRBJ2-1; v_gene: TRBV30; len: 14; CDR3aa: CAWSRGLPELRQFF; CDR3nt: TGTGCCTGGAGTAGGGGTCTACCGGAGCTAAGGCAGTTCTTC
d_gene: TRBD1; abundance: -; j_gene: TRBJ2-7; v_gene: TRBV4-1; len: 14; CDR3aa: CASSQDRGQYEQYF; CDR3nt: TGCGCCAGCAGCCAGGACAGGGGGCAATACGAGCAGTACTTC
d_gene: TRBD1; abundance: -; j_gene: TRBJ1-1; v_gene: TRBV11-2; len: 16; CDR3aa: CASSNRGRDRGTEAFF; CDR3nt: TGTGCCAGCAGTAACCGCGGGCGGGACAGGGGGACTGAAGCTTTCTTT
d_gene: -; abundance: -; j_gene: TRBJ2-3; v_gene: TRBV7-9; len: 14; CDR3aa: CASSPTVGTDTQYF; CDR3nt: TGTGCCAGCAGCCCAACGGTTGGCACAGATACGCAGTATTTT
d_gene: TRBD1; abundance: -; j_gene: TRBJ2-3; v_gene: TRBV6-6; len: 16; CDR3aa: CASSYSGTVSTDTQYF; CDR3nt: TGTGCCAGCAGTTACTCGGGGACAGTTAGCACAGATACGCAGTATTTT
d_gene: -; abundance: -; j_gene: TRBJ1-1; v_gene: TRBV11-3; len: 12; CDR3aa: CASSLVVAEAFF; CDR3nt: TGTGCCAGCAGCTTAGTAGTGGCTGAAGCTTTCTTT
d_gene: -; abundance: -; j_gene: TRBJ1-1; v_gene: TRBV30; len: 10; CDR3aa: CACSEGEAFF; CDR3nt: TGTGCCTGCTCAGAGGGGGAAGCTTTCTTT
d_gene: TRBD1; abundance: -; j_gene: TRBJ2-2; v_gene: TRBV6-5; len: 15; CDR3aa: CASSRTGANTGELFF; CDR3nt: TGTGCCAGCAGTAGGACAGGGGCGAACACCGGGGAGCTGTTTTTT
d_gene: -; abundance: -; j_gene: TRBJ1-5; v_gene: TRBV7-2; len: 16; CDR3aa: CASSLAGGWSNQPQHF; CDR3nt: TGTGCCAGCAGCTTAGCCGGAGGATGGAGCAATCAGCCCCAGCATTTT
d_gene: -; abundance: -; j_gene: TRBJ1-5; v_gene: TRBV2; len: 15; CDR3aa: CASSNDRGLNQPQHF; CDR3nt: TGTGCCAGCAGCAACGACAGAGGCCTAAATCAGCCCCAGCATTTT
d_gene: -; abundance: -; j_gene: TRBJ1-3; v_gene: TRBV11-2; len: 15; CDR3aa: CASSFRQYPGNTIYF; CDR3nt: TGTGCCAGCAGCTTCCGACAGTACCCTGGAAACACCATATATTTT
d_gene: -; abundance: -; j_gene: TRBJ2-5; v_gene: TRBV12-5; len: 15; CDR3aa: CASGLDGTFQETQYF; CDR3nt: TGTGCTAGTGGTTTGGACGGGACTTTCCAAGAGACCCAGTACTTC
d_gene: TRBD1; abundance: -; j_gene: TRBJ1-5; v_gene: TRBV11-2; len: 15; CDR3aa: CASRGTGGRNQPQHF; CDR3nt: TGTGCCAGCAGAGGGACAGGGGGCCGCAATCAGCCCCAGCATTTT
d_gene: -; abundance: -; j_gene: TRBJ2-1; v_gene: TRBV7-2; len: 13; CDR3aa: CASSELGLVRQFF; CDR3nt: TGTGCCAGCAGCGAACTAGGATTAGTTCGGCAGTTCTTC
d_gene: TRBD1; abundance: -; j_gene: TRBJ1-2; v_gene: TRBV29-1; len: 16; CDR3aa: CSVEPKDRGVDYGYTF; CDR3nt: TGCAGCGTTGAACCCAAAGACAGGGGGGTGGACTATGGCTACACCTTC
d_gene: -; abundance: few; j_gene: TRBJ1-2; v_gene: TRBV11-2; len: 14; CDR3aa: CASSPASGFYGYTF; CDR3nt: TGTGCCAGCAGCCCCGCGTCCGGGTTCTATGGCTACACCTTC
d_gene: -; abundance: -; j_gene: TRBJ2-7; v_gene: TRBV5-6; len: 14; CDR3aa: CASSLYMMAYEQYF; CDR3nt: TGTGCCAGCAGCTTGTATATGATGGCTTACGAGCAGTACTTC
d_gene: TRBD2; abundance: -; j_gene: TRBJ2-7; v_gene: TRBV5-4; len: 17; CDR3aa: CASSSGLAGVSSYEQYF; CDR3nt: TGTGCCAGCAGCTCGGGACTAGCGGGAGTCTCCTCCTACGAGCAGTACTTC
d_gene: -; abundance: -; j_gene: TRBJ2-7; v_gene: TRBV9; len: 15; CDR3aa: CASSPGQSSAYEQYF; CDR3nt: TGTGCCAGCAGCCCAGGACAGAGCTCAGCCTACGAGCAGTACTTC
d_gene: -; abundance: -; j_gene: TRBJ1-2; v_gene: TRBV28; len: 12; CDR3aa: CASSLQNYGYTF; CDR3nt: TGTGCCAGCAGTTTACAGAACTATGGCTACACCTTC
d_gene: -; abundance: -; j_gene: TRBJ1-2; v_gene: TRBV2; len: 15; CDR3aa: CASSEVRQGNYGYTF; CDR3nt: TGTGCCAGCAGTGAAGTCAGGCAGGGCAACTATGGCTACACCTTC
d_gene: -; abundance: once; j_gene: TRBJ2-2; v_gene: TRBV28; len: 16; CDR3aa: CASSLAWGPSTGELFF; CDR3nt: TGTGCCAGCAGTTTGGCTTGGGGGCCGAGCACCGGGGAGCTGTTTTTT
d_gene: -; abundance: once; j_gene: TRBJ2-2; v_gene: TRBV9; len: 16; CDR3aa: CASSAASRKGTGELFF; CDR3nt: TGTGCCAGCAGCGCCGCCTCCAGAAAGGGCACCGGGGAGCTGTTTTTT
d_gene: -; abundance: -; j_gene: TRBJ2-3; v_gene: TRBV11-3; len: 17; CDR3aa: CASSFVGQDISTDTQYF; CDR3nt: TGTGCCAGCAGCTTTGTTGGCCAGGACATTTCCACAGATACGCAGTATTTT
d_gene: -; abundance: once; j_gene: TRBJ2-3; v_gene: TRBV4-1; len: 15; CDR3aa: CASSQDRATTDTQYF; CDR3nt: TGCGCCAGCAGCCAAGACCGAGCGACCACAGATACGCAGTATTTT
d_gene: -; abundance: -; j_gene: TRBJ2-7; v_gene: TRBV7-8; len: 15; CDR3aa: CASSLYKNAVYEQYF; CDR3nt: TGTGCCAGCAGCTTATACAAGAATGCGGTGTACGAGCAGTACTTC
d_gene: -; abundance: once; j_gene: TRBJ2-5; v_gene: TRBV5-1; len: 16; CDR3aa: CASSLGRGVGGETQYF; CDR3nt: TGCGCCAGCAGCTTAGGGCGCGGGGTCGGGGGAGAGACCCAGTACTTC